Below are 25 T cell receptor beta chains sequenced from a single sample in a study of post-analysis software for immune sequencing data. Unique molecular identifiers were carried by the TCR beta cDNA libraries. TCRdb itself ran the PCR reads through MiXCR, one entry per CDR3 protein. The repertoire includes roughly 540,000 distinct CDR3 sequences, around 31% of them detected once, and approximately 6% sits in the top ten. These receptors' targets are unknown. Whole-study results and caveats: Included in a set of roughly five TRBV segments more frequent in patients than controls were TRBV5-6, TRBV5-1 and TRBV20-1.

Input material: blood. These receptors all come from a girl aged 2 to 17 with multiple sclerosis.

Concerning this clonotype itself: Compared with germline, one end of the junction differs, possibly owing to a read error. This chain links TRBV10-3 with TRBJ2-7; D possibly matches TRBD1 or TRBD2 (5 bases each). There are 12 residues in the CDR3. Germline CDR1 and CDR2: ENHRY and SYGVKD. In nucleotides, the CDR3 is TGTGCCATCAGTGAAGAGGGGACCCCCCGAGGCTTC. This translates into CAISEEGTPRGF.

The rearrangement uses TRBV12-3 or TRBV12-4 and TRBJ1-1, with D possibly being TRBD1 (6 bases). The germline V and J ends were trimmed by 8 bases and 0 bases, with 13 bases remaining between them. The CDR3 sequence is 14 residues long. The CDR3 DNA reads as TGTGCCAGCGCTAGCGGACAGCTGAACACTGAAGCTTTCTTT. It codes for CASASGQLNTEAFF.

On this clonotype itself: One junction end disagrees with the germline gene, perhaps due to a read error. The chain is built from TRBV20-1 and TRBJ2-5, with 9 bases lining up with TRBD1. Germline V gene lookup returns CDR1 DFQATT and CDR2 SNEGSKA (reference sequence). The CDR3 sequence is 16 residues long. The CDR3, as DNA: TGCAGTGCTAGAGTTCCGGGGGGACAGGGACAAGAGGCCCAGTACTTC. Translated, it gives CSARVPGGQGQEAQYF.

V usage is TRBV29-1 and J usage is TRBJ1-1, with D possibly matching TRBD1 (6 bases). Trimming pared 7 bases from V and 7 bases from J, leaving 16 bases between. CDR1 and CDR2 (germline): SQVTM, ANQGSEA. The CDR3 spans 12 residues. CDR3 protein: CSALAQGIEAFF. The CDR3 nucleotides read TGCAGCGCGCTCGCACAGGGCATTGAAGCTTTCTTT.

CDR3: CASSQEGGTRGYTF. As DNA, the CDR3 is TGTGCCAGCAGCCAAGAAGGGGGAACTAGGGGCTACACCTTC. The chain recombines TRBV14 with TRBJ1-2; the D gene is possibly TRBD1 (6 bases). In germline, CDR1 is SGHDN, CDR2 FVKESK. V was clipped by 0 bases and J by 8 bases, with 13 bases between them. The CDR3 has 14 residues. The full variable domain, in which reference TRBV14 and TRBJ1-2 provide the parts outside the CDR3, is EAGVTQFPSHSVIEKGQTVTLRCDPISGHDNLYWYRRVMGKEIKFLLHFVKESKQDESGMPNNRFLAERTGGTYSTLKVQPAELEDSGVYFCASSQEGGTRGYTFGSGTRLTVV.

This clonotype has more than one count but fewer than ten. This chain connects TRBV12-3 or TRBV12-4 to TRBJ2-3; D possibly corresponds to TRBD2 (5 bases). Deletions cut 7 bases from V and 2 bases from J, with 13 bases between. The CDR3 spans 14 residues. Written as DNA, the CDR3 is TGTGCCAGCACCCTTTCAGCGGCCACAGATACGCAGTATTTT. Protein product: CASTLSAATDTQYF.

V gene TRBV7-7 combines with J gene TRBJ1-5; 7 bases are shared with TRBD1. The CDR3 consists of 16 residues. The V gene's germline CDR1 is SSHAT and CDR2 FNYEAQ (reference sequence). The J segment lost 1 base and the V segment lost 5 bases, leaving 8 bases of the junction unmatched. CDR3 DNA sequence: TGTGCCAGCAGCCCAGACAGGGCGTGGAGCAATCAGCCCCAGCATTTT. This codes for CASSPDRAWSNQPQHF.

This clonotype was observed a handful of times. V gene TRBV5-1 combines with J gene TRBJ2-5, with 9 bases matching TRBD2. The germline V gene encodes CDR1 SGHRS and CDR2 YFSETQ. The CDR3 is 17 amino acids. The trim removed 4 bases at V and 2 bases at J, leaving 12 bases unmatched. The CDR3 reads CASSRGTSRASQETQYF. The CDR3 DNA reads as TGCGCCAGCAGCCGGGGGACTAGCAGAGCCTCGCAAGAGACCCAGTACTTC.

The chain couples TRBV6-5 to TRBJ2-7; D unresolved. The V end was cut by 0 bases, the J end by 6 bases, with 12 bases between. Germline V CDR1 and CDR2: MNHEY, SVGAGI. This CDR3 comprises 14 residues. The CDR3 reads CASSYSTPGVEQYF. CDR3 bases: TGTGCCAGCAGTTACTCGACCCCTGGGGTCGAGCAGTACTTC.

The chain uses TRBV11-3 and TRBJ2-1; D is possibly TRBD1 or TRBD2 (5 bases each). This CDR3 has 11 residues. V lost 9 bases and J 8 bases, leaving 11 bases between the germline ends. Germline V gene data show CDR1 as SGHNT and CDR2 as YENEEA. CDR3: CASGRGDEQFF. The CDR3 DNA reads as TGTGCCAGTGGGCGAGGGGATGAGCAGTTCTTC.

This clonotype was found a few times. The rearrangement links TRBV5-1 to TRBJ1-1; D may be TRBD1 (5 bases). The CDR3 loop spans 16 amino acids. Germline V lookup: CDR1 SGHRS, CDR2 YFSETQ. The germline V and J ends were trimmed by 0 bases and 1 base, with 13 bases remaining between them. As DNA, the CDR3 is TGCGCCAGCAGCTTGGCCGTCGGGGCCGCGAACACTGAAGCTTTCTTT. The encoded protein is CASSLAVGAANTEAFF.

This clonotype was seen repeatedly, ten times or more. The CDR3 DNA is TGCAGCGTTCGAGAGCCAACTAATGAAAAACTGTTTTTT. Protein product: CSVREPTNEKLFF. The chain carries TRBV29-1 and TRBJ1-4; D gene unclear. From germline, CDR1 is SQVTM and CDR2 ANQGSEA. The V end was cut by 5 bases, the J end by 0 bases, with 7 bases between. The CDR3 consists of 13 residues.

This clonotype was counted at least ten times. The chain recombines TRBV15 with TRBJ2-5; a possible D gene is TRBD2 (6 bases). Germline loops: CDR1 LNHNV, CDR2 YYDKDF (reference sequence). V was pared by 0 bases and J by 5 bases, with 7 bases between. The length of the CDR3 is 13 residues. CDR3 DNA: TGTGCCACCAGCAGAGATCGGGGGGAGACCCAGTACTTC. This translates into CATSRDRGETQYF.

The chain combines TRBV5-1 with TRBJ1-2; TRBD1 might be the D (5 bases). The CDR3 consists of 14 residues. Germline CDR1 reads SGHRS; CDR2 reads YFSETQ. V was shortened by 4 bases and J by 6 bases, with 16 bases between the two germline ends. CDR3 coding DNA: TGCGCCAGCAGCCCTACGACAGCGAGACATGGCTACACCTTC. Translation: CASSPTTARHGYTF.

This sequence joins TRBV2 and TRBJ1-1, with a tentative D call TRBD1 (6 bases). Germline V gene data show CDR1 as SNHLY and CDR2 as FYNNEI. V was trimmed by 5 bases and J by 6 bases, leaving 10 bases between them. The CDR3 is 12 amino acids. The CDR3 DNA reads as TGTGCCAGCAGTCGTAGGGGGGCTGAAGCTTTCTTT. This gives the protein CASSRRGAEAFF.

This clonotype was found a few times. This chain joins TRBV24-1 and TRBJ2-5, with 9 bases that match TRBD2. This CDR3 region has 16 residues. CDR1 is KGHDR, CDR2 SFDVKD, per germline. The trim removed 0 bases at V and 4 bases at J, leaving 5 bases unmatched. The CDR3 region is CATSDLRRGGGETQYF. CDR3 DNA sequence: TGTGCCACCAGTGATTTGAGGCGGGGGGGAGGAGAGACCCAGTACTTC.

This clonotype came up a few times. The chain's CDR3 is CSALPTGSGGRSYNEQFF. In DNA, the CDR3 is TGCAGTGCTCTCCCCACTGGGAGCGGCGGACGATCCTACAATGAGCAGTTCTTC. The J gene is TRBJ2-1, the V gene TRBV20-1, with D tentatively TRBD2 (5 bases). The CDR3 is 18 residues long. Deletions cut 5 bases from V and 1 base from J, with 24 bases between. The germline gives CDR1 DFQATT, CDR2 SNEGSKA (reference sequence).

This clonotype has a count of ten or more. The chain links TRBV12-3 or TRBV12-4 to TRBJ2-3; 8 bases fit TRBD1. This CDR3 has 16 amino acids. The J segment lost 5 bases and the V segment lost 4 bases, leaving 11 bases of the junction unmatched. CDR3 nucleotide sequence: TGTGCCAGCAGTTCACCAGGACAGGGTTTTCAAGATACGCAGTATTTT. It is translated as CASSSPGQGFQDTQYF.

The rearrangement links TRBV7-3 to TRBJ2-1; 8 nucleotides match TRBD2. The CDR3 is 15 amino acids. With V trimmed by 2 bases and J by 7 bases, 7 bases remained unmatched. CDR1 and CDR2 (germline): SGHTA, FQGTGA. CDR3 coding DNA: TGTGCCAGCAGCTTAGCGGGGGGAGAGAGGAATGAGCAGTTCTTC. Its protein product is CASSLAGGERNEQFF.

CDR3 nucleotides: TGTGCCAGCAGCCAAGGACTAGCGGGGGACGAGCAGTACTTC. Amino acids: CASSQGLAGDEQYF. The chain joins TRBV3-1 to TRBJ2-4; 12 bases map to TRBD2. The end of the DNA aligns better with TRBJ2-7, so the J call may be wrong. From germline, CDR1 is LGHDT and CDR2 YNNKEL (reference sequence). The CDR3 sequence is 14 residues long.

This clonotype was seen more than once but under ten times. The rearrangement uses TRBV4-1 and TRBJ1-4; D perhaps matches TRBD1 (5 bases). Trimming shortened V by 3 bases and J by 3 bases, and 17 bases separated the two germline ends. The CDR3 sequence is 17 residues long. Germline CDR1 reads MGHRA; CDR2 reads YSYEKL. The CDR3 DNA reads as TGCGCCAGCAGCCAGATAATCCAGGGATTAGCTAATGAAAAACTGTTTTTT. Encoded protein: CASSQIIQGLANEKLFF.

This chain links TRBV3-1 with TRBJ2-2, with no clear D. Trimming stripped 0 bases from V and 7 bases from J, with 15 bases between. The CDR3 totals 16 residues. Per the germline V gene, CDR1 is LGHDT and CDR2 is YNNKEL (reference sequence). The CDR3 nucleotides are TGTGCCAGCAGCCAAGATCAAGCAGCCTACGACGGGGAGCTGTTTTTT. This gives the protein CASSQDQAAYDGELFF. Together with reference TRBV3-1 and TRBJ2-2, the CDR3 gives the full variable domain: DTAVSQTPKYLVTQMGNDKSIKCEQNLGHDTMYWYKQDSKKFLKIMFSYNNKELIINETVPNRFSPKSPDKAHLNLHINSLELGDSAVYFCASSQDQAAYDGELFFGEGSRLTVL.

The chain couples TRBV20-1 to TRBJ2-2; D possibly corresponds to TRBD2 (6 bases). V lost 3 bases and J 2 bases, leaving 10 bases between the germline ends. Germline CDR1 reads DFQATT; CDR2 reads SNEGSKA (reference sequence). The CDR3 spans 14 residues. Written as DNA, the CDR3 is TGCAGTGCTAGGACCGGGACTAACACCGGGGAGCTGTTTTTT. Amino acids: CSARTGTNTGELFF.

The chain couples TRBV3-1 to TRBJ2-5; D remains unclear. The CDR3 is 12 residues long. V gave up 3 bases and J gave up 9 bases, with 11 bases separating them. Germline lookup yields CDR1 LGHDT and CDR2 YNNKEL (reference sequence). The CDR3 DNA reads as TGTGCCAGCAGCCACAAGAATCTAGCCCAGTACTTC. The encoded protein is CASSHKNLAQYF.

The V and J genes are TRBV4-1 and TRBJ1-2; a possible D gene is TRBD1 (5 bases). Trimming took 0 bases from V and 2 from J, leaving 10 bases between them. Germline V gene lookup returns CDR1 MGHRA and CDR2 YSYEKL. The CDR3 is 15 residues long. The CDR3, as DNA: TGCGCCAGCAGCCAAGAGGGGCGGGTCAACTATGGCTACACCTTC. Protein product: CASSQEGRVNYGYTF.